This is a list of T cell receptor beta chains from one sample in a study of cytomegalovirus exposure and HLA in healthy donors. Sequenced by immunoSEQ multiplex PCR; TCRdb stores in-frame clones only, minus some. The table records about 89,000 clones, less than 65% of them present only once. Sequenced input: PBMCs. All receptors derive from a woman aged 25-40 years in good health and CMV-seronegative. Both conserved end residues are part of each CDR3. D genes are given only for firm matches. Only some rows state a clone size, as once, few, many or a class for expanded clones.

clone_size	d_call	j_call	v_call	cdr3_nt	cdr3_aa
many	-	TRBJ2-1	TRBV6-5	TGTGCCAGCAGTTTAGTCGGGAGTGGAAGTGAGCAGTTCTTC	CASSLVGSGSEQFF
few	-	TRBJ2-7	TRBV6-1	TGTGCCAGCATGGACCTCCCGGGGGACGAGCAGTACTTC	CASMDLPGDEQYF
-	-	TRBJ2-3	TRBV5-4	TGTGCCAGCACGACTCGCACAGATACGCAGTATTTT	CASTTRTDTQYF
-	-	TRBJ1-2	TRBV6-5	TGTGCCAGCAGTTACGAGGGGGATGGCTACACCTTC	CASSYEGDGYTF
few	-	TRBJ1-4	TRBV6-6	TGTGCCAGCAGTTACACCGGACAATCTAATGAAAAACTGTTTTTT	CASSYTGQSNEKLFF
-	TRBD1	TRBJ1-4	TRBV30	TGTGCCTGGGGACAGGTACAGGGCGAAAAACTGTTTTTT	CAWGQVQGEKLFF
-	-	TRBJ1-1	TRBV10-1	-	CASSEFGRGTEASF
few	TRBD1	TRBJ2-1	TRBV10-3	TGTGCCATCAACCCGGACAGGGGGCGTGATGAGCAGTTCTTC	CAINPDRGRDEQFF
-	-	TRBJ2-1	TRBV6-1	TGTGCCAGCCGGTTTATGGGGGCAGACAATGAGCAGTTCTTC	CASRFMGADNEQFF
-	-	TRBJ1-1	TRBV25-1	TGTGCCAGCAGTCGCGGAGGGTACACTGAAGCTTTCTTT	CASSRGGYTEAFF
few	-	TRBJ1-3	TRBV5-1	TGCGCCAGCAGCTTGGACACGGGAAACACCATATATTTT	CASSLDTGNTIYF
-	-	TRBJ1-6	TRBV10-2	TGCGCCAGCAGTGAGTCAAGGGGCCAGAGTAATTCACCCCTCCACTTT	CASSESRGQSNSPLHF
few	TRBD1	TRBJ1-2	TRBV19	TGTGCCAGTTATTCGCCGGGACAGGGGGCCCACTATGGCTACACCTTC	CASYSPGQGAHYGYTF
once	TRBD2	TRBJ2-3	TRBV6-4	TGTGCCAGCAGTGATACTAGCGGGGGCACAGATACGCAGTATTTT	CASSDTSGGTDTQYF
once	-	TRBJ1-5	TRBV28	TGTGCCACCCTACGGGGGGCTCAAAGCAATCAGCCCCAGCATTTT	CATLRGAQSNQPQHF
-	-	TRBJ2-6	TRBV29-1	TGCAGCGTTCGGGGGTCTGGGGCCAACGTCCTGACTTTC	CSVRGSGANVLTF
-	-	TRBJ1-2	TRBV5-6	TGTGCCAGCAGCCGCGGGGGGTTCTATGGCTACACCTTC	CASSRGGFYGYTF
few	-	TRBJ1-1	TRBV6-1	TGTGCCAGCAGTGAACGTGGGAGGGATGGAGCTTTCTTT	CASSERGRDGAFF
-	-	TRBJ1-5	TRBV6-1	TGTGCCAGCAGTGTGGGTCGGGGGGCGGGAGGAAATCAGCCCCAGCATTTT	CASSVGRGAGGNQPQHF
-	-	TRBJ2-1	TRBV2	TGTGCCAGCAGTCCAAGGGGCTATTTCCAGTTCTTC	CASSPRGYFQFF
-	TRBD1	TRBJ1-1	TRBV6-1	TGTGTCAGCAGTGAGCTGGGACAGGGAGTCACTGAAGCTTTCTTT	CVSSELGQGVTEAFF
-	-	TRBJ2-7	TRBV30	TGTGCCTGGGCGAGGGGGGGTAGCTCCTACGAGCAGTACTTC	CAWARGGSSYEQYF
once	-	TRBJ2-7	TRBV29-1	TGCAGCGTTGAAGGTCAGGGCTACGAGCAGTACTTC	CSVEGQGYEQYF